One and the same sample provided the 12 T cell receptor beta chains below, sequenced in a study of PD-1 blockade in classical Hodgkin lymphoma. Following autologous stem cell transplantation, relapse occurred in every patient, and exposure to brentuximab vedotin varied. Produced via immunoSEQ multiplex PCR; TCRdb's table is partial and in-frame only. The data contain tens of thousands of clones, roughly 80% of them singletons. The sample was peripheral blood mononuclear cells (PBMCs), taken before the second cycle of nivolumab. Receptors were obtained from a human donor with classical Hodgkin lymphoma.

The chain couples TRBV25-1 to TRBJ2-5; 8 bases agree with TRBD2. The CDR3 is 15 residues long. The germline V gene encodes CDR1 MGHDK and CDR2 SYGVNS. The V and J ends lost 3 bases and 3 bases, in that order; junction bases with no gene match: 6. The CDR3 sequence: CASSDAGGLKETQYF. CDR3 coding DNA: TGTGCCAGCAGTGATGCGGGGGGCTTGAAAGAGACCCAGTACTTC.

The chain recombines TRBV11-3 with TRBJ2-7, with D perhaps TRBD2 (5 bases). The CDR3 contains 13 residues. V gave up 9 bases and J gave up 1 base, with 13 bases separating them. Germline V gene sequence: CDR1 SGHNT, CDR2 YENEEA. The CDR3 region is CARVRERSYEQYF. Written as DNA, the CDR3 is TGTGCCAGGGTAAGAGAGCGGTCCTACGAGCAGTACTTC.

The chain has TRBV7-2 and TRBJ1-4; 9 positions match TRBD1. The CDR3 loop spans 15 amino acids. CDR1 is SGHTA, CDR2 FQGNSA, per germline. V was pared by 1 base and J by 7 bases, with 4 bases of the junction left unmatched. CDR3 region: CASSLVDRGGEKLFF. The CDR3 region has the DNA TGTGCCAGCAGCTTAGTGGACAGGGGAGGTGAAAAACTGTTTTTT.

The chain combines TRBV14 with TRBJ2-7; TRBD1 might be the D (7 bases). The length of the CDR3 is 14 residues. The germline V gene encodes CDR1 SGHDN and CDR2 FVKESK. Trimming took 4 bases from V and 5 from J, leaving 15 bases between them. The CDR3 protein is CASSPNRGGNEQYF. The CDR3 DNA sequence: TGTGCCAGCAGCCCGAACAGGGGAGGCAACGAGCAGTACTTC.

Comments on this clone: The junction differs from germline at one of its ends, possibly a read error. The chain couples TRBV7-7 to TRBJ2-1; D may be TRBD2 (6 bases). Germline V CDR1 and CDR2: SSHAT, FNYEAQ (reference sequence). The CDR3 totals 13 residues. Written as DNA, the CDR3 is TGTGCTAGCAGCTTAGCGGCCCACAATGAGCAGTTCTTC. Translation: CASSLAAHNEQFF.

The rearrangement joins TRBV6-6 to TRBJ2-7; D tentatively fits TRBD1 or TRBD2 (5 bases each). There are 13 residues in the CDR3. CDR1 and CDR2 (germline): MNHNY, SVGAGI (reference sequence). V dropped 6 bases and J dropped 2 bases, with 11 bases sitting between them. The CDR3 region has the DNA TGTGCCAGCAGCAGGGACGCCGCCTACGAGCAGTACTTC. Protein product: CASSRDAAYEQYF.

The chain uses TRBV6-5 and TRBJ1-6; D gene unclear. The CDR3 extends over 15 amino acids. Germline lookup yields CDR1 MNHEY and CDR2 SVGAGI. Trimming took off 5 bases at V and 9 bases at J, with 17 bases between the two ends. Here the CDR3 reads CASSIANRRGSPLHF. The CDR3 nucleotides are TGTGCCAGCAGTATCGCCAACCGACGGGGTTCACCCCTCCACTTT.

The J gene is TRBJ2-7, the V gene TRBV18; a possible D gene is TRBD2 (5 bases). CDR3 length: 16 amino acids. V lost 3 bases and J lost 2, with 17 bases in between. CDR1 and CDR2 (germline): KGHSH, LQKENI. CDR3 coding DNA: TGTGCCAGCTCACCCCGGACTCTTACGAATACCTACGAGCAGTACTTC. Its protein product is CASSPRTLTNTYEQYF.

This chain's CDR3 is CASSQDMSSDTQYF. In DNA, the CDR3 is TGTGCCAGCAGCCAAGATATGAGCTCAGATACGCAGTATTTT. This chain links TRBV4-2 with TRBJ2-3; unclear D gene. V lost 0 bases to trimming and J lost 4 bases, with 8 bases between them. This CDR3 has 14 residues. The germline V gene encodes CDR1 LGHNA and CDR2 YNFKEQ.

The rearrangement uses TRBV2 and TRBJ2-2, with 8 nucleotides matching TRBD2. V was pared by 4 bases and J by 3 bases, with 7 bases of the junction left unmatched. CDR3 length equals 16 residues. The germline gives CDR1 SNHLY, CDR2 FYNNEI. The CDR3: CASSAPGLADTGELFF. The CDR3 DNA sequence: TGTGCCAGCAGTGCCCCCGGACTAGCAGACACCGGGGAGCTGTTTTTT.

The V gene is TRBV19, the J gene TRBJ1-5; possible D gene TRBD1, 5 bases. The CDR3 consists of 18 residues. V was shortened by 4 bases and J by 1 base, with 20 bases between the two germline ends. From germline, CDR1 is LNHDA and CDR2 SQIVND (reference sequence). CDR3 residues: CASSNTGTDFGSNQPQHF. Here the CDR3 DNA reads TGTGCCAGTAGTAATACGGGGACCGACTTTGGGAGCAATCAGCCCCAGCATTTT.

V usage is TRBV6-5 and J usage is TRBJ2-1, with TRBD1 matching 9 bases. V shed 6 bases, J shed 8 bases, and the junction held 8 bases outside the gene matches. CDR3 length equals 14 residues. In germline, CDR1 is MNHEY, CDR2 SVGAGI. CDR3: CASSLRDRVDEQFF. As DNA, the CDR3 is TGTGCCAGCAGCCTCCGGGACAGGGTTGATGAGCAGTTCTTC.